This T cell receptor (beta chain) was documented in a study of circulating and synovial CD4+ cells in juvenile arthritis. Whole-study findings and limits: Bulk blood CD4 samples held at least an order of magnitude more or fewer genomes than CPL. Measured synovium overlap likely understates the true shared repertoire. Diversity here was lower than in bulk blood CD4 cells.

From germline, CDR1 is LGHNA and CDR2 YNFKEQ. This CDR3 has 13 amino acids. V lost 1 base and J lost 7; bases outside the gene matches: 2. As regards this clone: The antigen is unknown.

The data were produced by immunoSEQ multiplex PCR, yet TCRdb's version contains in-frame clones alone and is incomplete. The sample has some 35,000 clones; about 95% are singletons. Input material: CD4+ T cells from blood. The TCR sequence derives from a human donor with juvenile idiopathic arthritis. The genes are TRBV4-2 and TRBJ1-2; 8 bases line up with TRBD1. In nucleotides, the CDR3 is TGTGCCAGCAGCCAAGGGCAGGGGGCTGGCTACACCTTC. Translated: CASSQGQGAGYTF.